Listed here are 16 T cell receptor beta chains from one sample, sequenced in a study of OX40 agonist ivuxolimab in advanced cancers. Sequencing used immunoSEQ multiplex PCR; TCRdb keeps in-frame clones, though not all of them. The sample contains 23,000 or so clones, about 80% of which appear only once. This specimen consisted of CD4+ or CD8+ T cells sorted from blood, obtained in a trial of the OX40 agonist ivuxolimab. Receptor source: an adult with an advanced solid tumor such as melanoma, head and neck, liver or kidney cancer.

The chain combines TRBV5-4 with TRBJ1-6, with D hard to call. CDR1 and CDR2 from the germline V gene are SGHNT and YYREEE (reference sequence). V dropped 2 bases and J dropped 15 bases, with 12 bases sitting between them. The CDR3 consists of 12 residues. CDR3 in DNA: TGTGCCAGCAGCTTTCACGGACTCCTCCTCCACTTT. Amino acids: CASSFHGLLLHF.

The J gene is TRBJ2-7, the V gene TRBV5-1; D possibly corresponds to TRBD1 (5 bases). From germline, CDR1 is SGHRS and CDR2 YFSETQ. The CDR3 covers 14 residues. Trimming took off 2 bases at V and 5 bases at J, with 14 bases between the two ends. CDR3 bases: TGCGCCAGCAGCTTCGGTTCAGGGTGGGACGAGCAGTACTTC. Its protein is CASSFGSGWDEQYF.

This chain links TRBV7-2 with TRBJ2-5; TRBD1 matches at 7 bases. The CDR3 totals 14 residues. The ends lost 5 bases at V and 5 bases at J; junction bases unmatched: 8. CDR1 and CDR2 (germline): SGHTA, FQGNSA. The CDR3 sequence: CASSPQGNAETQYF. CDR3 DNA sequence: TGTGCCAGCAGCCCACAGGGGAACGCGGAGACCCAGTACTTC.

This sequence joins TRBV5-1 and TRBJ1-2, with 7 bases identical to TRBD1. The CDR3 extends over 14 amino acids. J was trimmed by 8 bases and V by 0 bases; bases with no gene match: 7. Germline V CDR1 and CDR2: SGHRS, YFSETQ. The CDR3 protein is CASSLGDRERGYTF. The CDR3 DNA follows: TGCGCCAGCAGCTTGGGTGACAGGGAGCGCGGCTACACCTTC.

This clone turned up a few times. The chain is built from TRBV6-6 and TRBJ2-3; 10 bases are a match to TRBD2. This CDR3 is 16 amino acids long. The germline gives CDR1 MNHNY, CDR2 SVGAGI (reference sequence). V shed 2 bases, J shed 5 bases, and the junction held 7 bases outside the gene matches. For the CDR3, the DNA is TGTGCCAGCAGTTACGGAACTAGCGGGATCGGAGATACGCAGTATTTT. Protein: CASSYGTSGIGDTQYF.

Sample share makes this clone medium-sized. This chain links TRBV20-1 with TRBJ1-2; D is ambiguous. The CDR3 runs 8 residues. Germline CDR1 is DFQATT and CDR2 is SNEGSKA (reference sequence). Between the trimmed V and J ends, which lost 1 base and 13 bases, there was a span of 4 bases. The CDR3 is CSARVPTF. The CDR3 DNA reads TGCAGTGCTAGAGTCCCCACCTTC.

This rearrangement joins TRBV28 to TRBJ2-3; the match to TRBD2 covers 7 bases. There are 17 residues in the CDR3. Trimming cost V 3 bases and J 1 base; bases outside gene matches: 10. Germline values: CDR1 MDHEN, CDR2 SYDVKM. Written as DNA, the CDR3 is TGTGCCAGCAGTTTCCCACTAGCGCGAGGAGGCACAGATACGCAGTATTTT. This sequence encodes CASSFPLARGGTDTQYF.

The rearrangement links TRBV7-9 to TRBJ2-7, with D perhaps matching TRBD2 (7 bases). The CDR3 loop spans 15 amino acids. V dropped 6 bases and J dropped 2 bases, with 17 bases sitting between them. Germline V CDR1 and CDR2: SEHNR, FQNEAQ (reference sequence). The CDR3 region has the DNA TGTGCCAGCAGGGTATCGGGGGCGGGGGCCTACGAGCAGTACTTC. As protein: CASRVSGAGAYEQYF. Based on the CDR3 plus reference TRBV7-9 and TRBJ2-7, the full variable domain is DTGVSQNPRHKITKRGQNVTFRCDPISEHNRLYWYRQTLGQGPEFLTYFQNEAQLEKSRLLSDRFSAERPKGSFSTLEIQRTEQGDSAMYLCASRVSGAGAYEQYFGPGTRLTVT.

The table lists this clone with a few counts. The chain recombines TRBV7-6 with TRBJ1-3; 9 nucleotides line up with TRBD1. Unmatched junction bases numbered 9, after V lost 5 bases and J lost 1 base. The CDR3 extends over 17 amino acids. Germline V CDR1 and CDR2: SGHVS, FNYEAQ. The CDR3 DNA sequence: TGTGCCAGCAGCCCAAGGGCCGGGACAGGGTCTGGAAACACCATATATTTT. It yields the protein CASSPRAGTGSGNTIYF. The full variable domain, in which reference TRBV7-6 and TRBJ1-3 provide the parts outside the CDR3, is GAGVSQSPRYKVTKRGQDVALRCDPISGHVSLYWYRQALGQGPEFLTYFNYEAQQDKSGLPNDRFSAERPEGSISTLTIQRTEQRDSAMYRCASSPRAGTGSGNTIYFGEGSWLTVV.

This clone has more than one count but fewer than ten. The chain employs TRBV7-6 and TRBJ2-7, with D tentatively TRBD2 (6 bases). Germline assignment: CDR1 SGHVS and CDR2 FNYEAQ. There are 12 residues in the CDR3. V was pared by 5 bases and J by 5 bases, with 10 bases between. CDR3 amino acids: CASSTGVHEQYF. CDR3 nucleotides: TGTGCCAGCAGCACGGGGGTCCACGAGCAGTACTTC.

This clone was observed a few times. The junction departs from germline at one end; a sequencing error may be responsible. This chain joins TRBV7-7 and TRBJ2-2, with 9 bases lining up with TRBD1. Germline values: CDR1 SSHAT, CDR2 FNYEAQ (reference sequence). This CDR3 spans 14 amino acids. The CDR3 loop reads CASSLDRGSGELFF. The CDR3 DNA reads as TGTGCTAGCAGCTTGGACAGGGGCTCCGGGGAGCTGTTTTTT.

The chain joins TRBV5-1 to TRBJ2-2; 7 nucleotides match TRBD1. Germline lookup yields CDR1 SGHRS and CDR2 YFSETQ. This CDR3 is built from 16 residues. The J segment lost 0 bases and the V segment lost 3 bases, leaving 5 bases of the junction unmatched. The CDR3 sequence is CASSSGGQANTGELFF. In DNA form, the CDR3 reads TGCGCCAGCAGCTCCGGCGGACAGGCGAACACCGGGGAGCTGTTTTTT.

The chain is built from TRBV28 and TRBJ2-3; 12 positions match TRBD2. This CDR3 region has 15 residues. The V and J ends lost 6 bases and 5 bases, in that order; junction bases with no gene match: 6. Germline V CDR1 and CDR2: MDHEN, SYDVKM. CDR3 region: CASSPSGRAKDTQYF. The CDR3 nucleotides read TGTGCCAGCAGCCCTAGCGGGAGGGCTAAAGATACGCAGTATTTT.

The rearrangement uses TRBV9 and TRBJ2-3; D gene unclear. The CDR3 has 14 amino acids. Germline CDR1 reads SGDLS; CDR2 reads YYNGEE. V lost 0 bases and J 2 bases, leaving 7 bases between the germline ends. CDR3 loop: CASSVDHNTDTQYF. The CDR3 bases are TGTGCCAGCAGCGTAGATCACAACACAGATACGCAGTATTTT.

The V gene is TRBV7-8, the J gene TRBJ2-3, with 7 bases identical to TRBD2. Unmatched junction bases numbered 1, after V lost 1 base and J lost 6 bases. The CDR3 loop spans 13 amino acids. CDR1 and CDR2 from the germline V gene are SGHVS and FQNEAQ. CDR3 DNA sequence: TGTGCCAGCAGCTTAGTCGGGGGGGATACGCAGTATTTT. It encodes CASSLVGGDTQYF.

The CDR3 is CASARDRGETQYF. The DNA for the CDR3 is TGTGCCAGCGCCCGGGACAGGGGGGAGACCCAGTACTTC. The rearrangement links TRBV27 to TRBJ2-5, with 11 bases identical to TRBD1. The ends lost 8 bases at V and 5 bases at J; junction bases unmatched: 4. Germline loops: CDR1 MNHEY, CDR2 SMNVEV (reference sequence). CDR3 size: 13 residues.